This is a list of T cell receptor beta chains from one sample in a study of blood T cell repertoires in COVID-19. Assay: immunoSEQ multiplex PCR; the TCRdb copy retains only in-frame clones and omits some. This sample yields about 100,000 clones, of which around four fifths are seen a single time; 12% belongs to the top ten. The sequencing sample was made of peripheral blood. The receptors shown here come from a woman in her 70s with acute or convalescent COVID-19. CDR3s include the opening cysteine and the closing phenylalanine or tryptophan. A D gene is named only where the DNA matches it firmly. Clone size, where shown, is once, few, many, or a class for clones that have expanded.

J gene: TRBJ1-2; clone size: -; D gene: TRBD1; V gene: TRBV6-5; CDR3 DNA: TGTGCCAGCAGTAACGGACAGGGGTGGGGCTACACCTTC; CDR3 protein: CASSNGQGWGYTF
J gene: TRBJ2-5; clone size: -; D gene: -; V gene: TRBV7-8; CDR3 DNA: TGTGCCAGCAGCTTAGCCGAGCGGGTAGAGACCCAGTACTTC; CDR3 protein: CASSLAERVETQYF
J gene: TRBJ1-5; clone size: -; D gene: -; V gene: TRBV7-2; CDR3 DNA: TGTGCCAGCAGCTTGGACAGAATGCAGCCCCAGCATTTT; CDR3 protein: CASSLDRMQPQHF
J gene: TRBJ1-1; clone size: few; D gene: -; V gene: TRBV7-3; CDR3 DNA: TGTGCCAGCAGCATGACAGGGAACACTGAAGCTTTCTTT; CDR3 protein: CASSMTGNTEAFF
J gene: TRBJ2-3; clone size: -; D gene: -; V gene: TRBV7-2; CDR3 DNA: TGTGCCAGCAGCCGTACTAGCACAGATACGCAGTATTTT; CDR3 protein: CASSRTSTDTQYF
J gene: TRBJ1-1; clone size: few; D gene: TRBD1; V gene: TRBV16; CDR3 DNA: TGTGCCAGCAGCCCCGGACAGGGGATCACTGAAGCTTTCTTT; CDR3 protein: CASSPGQGITEAFF
J gene: TRBJ1-2; clone size: -; D gene: -; V gene: TRBV19; CDR3 DNA: TGTGCCAGTAGTATAAGCGGACCTCTGGGCTACACCTTC; CDR3 protein: CASSISGPLGYTF
J gene: TRBJ1-2; clone size: -; D gene: -; V gene: TRBV12-3/TRBV12-4; CDR3 DNA: TGTGCCAGCAGCCGGGGAGGCAGAAAAAGCTACACCTTC; CDR3 protein: CASSRGGRKSYTF
J gene: TRBJ2-1; clone size: -; D gene: -; V gene: TRBV3-1/TRBV3-2; CDR3 DNA: TGTGCCAGCAGCCAAGACAGGAACGAGCAGTTCTTC; CDR3 protein: CASSQDRNEQFF
J gene: TRBJ1-6; clone size: -; D gene: -; V gene: TRBV27; CDR3 DNA: TGTGCCAGCAGTCTGGACAGTTTTGGTAATTCACCCCTCCACTTT; CDR3 protein: CASSLDSFGNSPLHF
J gene: TRBJ2-3; clone size: -; D gene: -; V gene: TRBV9; CDR3 DNA: TGTGCCAGCAAAGACAGCTCGACCACAGATACGCAGTATTTT; CDR3 protein: CASKDSSTTDTQYF
J gene: TRBJ1-3; clone size: -; D gene: -; V gene: TRBV3-1/TRBV3-2; CDR3 DNA: TGTGCCAGCAGACACGAGTCGGGAATTGGAAACACCATATATTTT; CDR3 protein: CASRHESGIGNTIYF
J gene: TRBJ1-1; clone size: -; D gene: -; V gene: TRBV5-1; CDR3 DNA: TGCGCCAGCAGCTTGCCGGGAATGAACACTGAAGCTTTCTTT; CDR3 protein: CASSLPGMNTEAFF
J gene: TRBJ2-1; clone size: once; D gene: TRBD1; V gene: TRBV19; CDR3 DNA: TGTGCCAGTGGAACAGGGGGATCCAACAATGAGCAGTTCTTC; CDR3 protein: CASGTGGSNNEQFF
J gene: TRBJ2-2; clone size: -; D gene: -; V gene: TRBV3-1/TRBV3-2; CDR3 DNA: TGTGCCAGCATAAGCGCGAACACCGGGGAGCTGTTTTTT; CDR3 protein: CASISANTGELFF
J gene: TRBJ1-4; clone size: -; D gene: TRBD1; V gene: TRBV27; CDR3 DNA: TGTGCCAGCAGTCCACTCTTAGGGACAGGGACCGAAAAACTGTTTTTT; CDR3 protein: CASSPLLGTGTEKLFF
J gene: TRBJ2-2; clone size: -; D gene: -; V gene: TRBV27; CDR3 DNA: TGTGCCAGCAGTTTACGGGGGTTGGAATTGTTCAACACCGGGGAGCTGTTTTTT; CDR3 protein: CASSLRGLELFNTGELFF
J gene: TRBJ1-1; clone size: -; D gene: -; V gene: TRBV9; CDR3 DNA: TGTGCCAGCAGCGTAGACGTCGAGGGTCGGCTGAACACTGAAGCTTTCTTT; CDR3 protein: CASSVDVEGRLNTEAFF
J gene: TRBJ2-3; clone size: few; D gene: -; V gene: TRBV29-1; CDR3 DNA: TGCAGCGTTCCCGGACAGGGAGGGTCCACAGATACGCAGTATTTT; CDR3 protein: CSVPGQGGSTDTQYF
J gene: TRBJ2-1; clone size: -; D gene: -; V gene: TRBV9; CDR3 DNA: TGTGCCAGCAGCGGAATTACAGGTATCAATGAGCAGTTCTTC; CDR3 protein: CASSGITGINEQFF
J gene: TRBJ1-3; clone size: -; D gene: -; V gene: TRBV19; CDR3 DNA: TGTGCCAGTAGTATAGATGCGGGCCCACGGAACACCATATATTTT; CDR3 protein: CASSIDAGPRNTIYF
J gene: TRBJ2-3; clone size: -; D gene: -; V gene: TRBV5-5; CDR3 DNA: TGTGCCAGCAGCTTGGACAGGTTCACAGATACGCAGTATTTT; CDR3 protein: CASSLDRFTDTQYF
J gene: TRBJ2-5; clone size: -; D gene: TRBD1; V gene: TRBV27; CDR3 DNA: TGTGCCAGCAGTTTTTATCAGGGGGACGGGACCCAGTACTTC; CDR3 protein: CASSFYQGDGTQYF
J gene: TRBJ1-5; clone size: -; D gene: TRBD1; V gene: TRBV4-1; CDR3 DNA: TGCGCCAGCAGCCAAGTCGGACAGGGATGGGGCAATCAGCCCCAGCATTTT; CDR3 protein: CASSQVGQGWGNQPQHF
J gene: TRBJ2-1; clone size: once; D gene: TRBD2; V gene: TRBV19; CDR3 DNA: TGTGCCAGTAGAGAATTAGCGGGGGCTTCCTACAATGAGCAGTTCTTC; CDR3 protein: CASRELAGASYNEQFF
J gene: TRBJ1-5; clone size: -; D gene: TRBD1; V gene: TRBV19; CDR3 DNA: TGTGCCAGTAGACTAGGACAGGGGGCACAGCCCCAGCATTTT; CDR3 protein: CASRLGQGAQPQHF
J gene: TRBJ1-6; clone size: -; D gene: -; V gene: TRBV7-2; CDR3 DNA: TGTGCCAGCAGGCCCCCTGGGGGCAGTAATTCACCCCTCCACTTT; CDR3 protein: CASRPPGGSNSPLHF
J gene: TRBJ2-3; clone size: -; D gene: TRBD1; V gene: TRBV5-1; CDR3 DNA: TGCGCCAGCAGCTTGGGGCAGGGGGCAGATACGCAGTATTTT; CDR3 protein: CASSLGQGADTQYF
J gene: TRBJ2-2; clone size: -; D gene: -; V gene: TRBV7-3; CDR3 DNA: TGTGCCAGCAGCCCTAACGGGGGTGCGATCGGGGAGCTGTTTTTT; CDR3 protein: CASSPNGGAIGELFF
J gene: TRBJ1-1; clone size: -; D gene: TRBD1; V gene: TRBV28; CDR3 DNA: TGTGCCAGCACCATATCGACAGGGTGGAACACTGAAGCTTTCTTT; CDR3 protein: CASTISTGWNTEAFF
J gene: TRBJ1-2; clone size: -; D gene: TRBD1; V gene: TRBV7-9; CDR3 DNA: TGTGCCAGCAGCTTAGGCGGGACAGGGGATGGCTATGGCTACACCTTC; CDR3 protein: CASSLGGTGDGYGYTF
J gene: TRBJ1-6; clone size: -; D gene: -; V gene: TRBV18; CDR3 DNA: TGTGCCAGCTCAGCACGGGGGGGTATAGATTCACCCCTCCACTTT; CDR3 protein: CASSARGGIDSPLHF
J gene: TRBJ1-1; clone size: -; D gene: -; V gene: TRBV10-2; CDR3 DNA: TGCGCCAGCAGTTCTCTAACTGACAGGAACACTGAAGCTTTCTTT; CDR3 protein: CASSSLTDRNTEAFF
J gene: TRBJ2-5; clone size: -; D gene: -; V gene: TRBV6-5; CDR3 DNA: TGTGCCAGCAGCCCGGTCGGAGAGACCCAGTACTTC; CDR3 protein: CASSPVGETQYF
J gene: TRBJ1-1; clone size: -; D gene: -; V gene: TRBV7-3; CDR3 DNA: TGTGCCAGCAGCCTTACAGGGTTAGACACTGAAGCTTTCTTT; CDR3 protein: CASSLTGLDTEAFF
J gene: TRBJ1-6; clone size: few; D gene: -; V gene: TRBV5-5; CDR3 DNA: TGTGCCAGCAGGGAGAACTACAGGGCTGGGCGTTCACCCCTCCACTTT; CDR3 protein: CASRENYRAGRSPLHF
J gene: TRBJ1-1; clone size: -; D gene: -; V gene: TRBV27; CDR3 DNA: TGTGCCAGCAGTTTGGGGGAAGGACAGCCGGCCACTGAAGCTTTCTTT; CDR3 protein: CASSLGEGQPATEAFF
J gene: TRBJ2-5; clone size: -; D gene: -; V gene: TRBV9; CDR3 DNA: TGTGCCAGCAGCGTAGCCACCTCGGCGGCCGAGACCCAGTACTTC; CDR3 protein: CASSVATSAAETQYF
J gene: TRBJ1-1; clone size: -; D gene: -; V gene: TRBV19; CDR3 DNA: TGTGCCAGTAGTATCGGGGGGAACACTGAAGCTTTCTTT; CDR3 protein: CASSIGGNTEAFF
J gene: TRBJ2-5; clone size: -; D gene: -; V gene: TRBV3-1/TRBV3-2; CDR3 DNA: TGTGCCAGCAGCCTGGGAGGGACCCAGTACTTC; CDR3 protein: CASSLGGTQYF